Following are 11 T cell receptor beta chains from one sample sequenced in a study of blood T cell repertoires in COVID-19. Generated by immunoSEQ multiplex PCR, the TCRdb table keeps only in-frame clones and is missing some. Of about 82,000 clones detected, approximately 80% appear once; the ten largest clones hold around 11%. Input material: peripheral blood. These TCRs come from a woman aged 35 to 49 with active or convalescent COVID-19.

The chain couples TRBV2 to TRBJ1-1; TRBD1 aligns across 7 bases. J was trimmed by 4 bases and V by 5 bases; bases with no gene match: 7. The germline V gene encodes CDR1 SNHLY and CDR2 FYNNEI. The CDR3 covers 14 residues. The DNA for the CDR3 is TGTGCCAGCAGTCTAGGACAGGTGGCCACTGAAGCTTTCTTT. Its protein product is CASSLGQVATEAFF.

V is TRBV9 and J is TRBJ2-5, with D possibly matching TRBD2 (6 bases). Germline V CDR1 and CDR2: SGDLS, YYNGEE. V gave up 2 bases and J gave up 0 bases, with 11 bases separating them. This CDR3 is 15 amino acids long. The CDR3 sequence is CASSVSGSYQETQYF. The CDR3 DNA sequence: TGTGCCAGCAGCGTCAGCGGGTCCTACCAAGAGACCCAGTACTTC.

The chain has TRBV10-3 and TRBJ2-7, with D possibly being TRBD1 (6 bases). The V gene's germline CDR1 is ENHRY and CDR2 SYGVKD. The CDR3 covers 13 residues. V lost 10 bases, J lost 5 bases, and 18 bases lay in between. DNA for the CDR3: TGTGCCACTACAGGGCAGACCCTAAACGAGCAGTACTTC. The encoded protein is CATTGQTLNEQYF.

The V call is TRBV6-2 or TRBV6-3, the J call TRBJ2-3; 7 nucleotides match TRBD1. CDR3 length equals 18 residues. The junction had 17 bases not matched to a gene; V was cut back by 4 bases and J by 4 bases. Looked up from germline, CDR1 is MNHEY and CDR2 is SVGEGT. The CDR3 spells CASSLVLRTGSRADTQYF. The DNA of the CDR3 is TGTGCCAGCAGTTTAGTCCTGAGGACAGGCTCAAGAGCAGATACGCAGTATTTT.

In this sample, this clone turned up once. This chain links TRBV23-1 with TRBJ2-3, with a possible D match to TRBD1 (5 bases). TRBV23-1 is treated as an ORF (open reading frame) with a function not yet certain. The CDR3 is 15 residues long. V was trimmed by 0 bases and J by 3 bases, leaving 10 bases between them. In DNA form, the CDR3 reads TGCGCCAGCAGTCAATCCCCCAGGGTAACAGATACGCAGTATTTT. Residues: CASSQSPRVTDTQYF.

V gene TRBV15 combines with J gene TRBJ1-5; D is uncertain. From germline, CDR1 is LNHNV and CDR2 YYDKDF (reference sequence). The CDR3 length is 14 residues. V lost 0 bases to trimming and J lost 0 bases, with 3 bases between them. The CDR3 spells CATSREYSNQPQHF. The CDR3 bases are TGTGCCACCAGCAGAGAGTATAGCAATCAGCCCCAGCATTTT.

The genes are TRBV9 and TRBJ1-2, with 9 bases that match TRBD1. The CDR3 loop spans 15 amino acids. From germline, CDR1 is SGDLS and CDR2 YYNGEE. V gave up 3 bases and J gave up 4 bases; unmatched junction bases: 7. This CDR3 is CASSAGDRVAYGYTF. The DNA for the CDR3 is TGTGCCAGCAGCGCGGGGGACAGGGTTGCCTATGGCTACACCTTC.

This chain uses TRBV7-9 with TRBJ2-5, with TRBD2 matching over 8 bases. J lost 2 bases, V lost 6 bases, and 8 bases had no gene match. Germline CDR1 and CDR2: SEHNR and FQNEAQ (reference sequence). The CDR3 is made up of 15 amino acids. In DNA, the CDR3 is TGTGCCAGCAGTCTTTGGACGGGGGGGCAAGAGACCCAGTACTTC. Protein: CASSLWTGGQETQYF.

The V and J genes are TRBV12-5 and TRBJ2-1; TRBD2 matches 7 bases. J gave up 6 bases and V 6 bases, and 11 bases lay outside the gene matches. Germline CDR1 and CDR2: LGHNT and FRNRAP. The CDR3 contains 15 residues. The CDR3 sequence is CASGSGGGPANEQFF. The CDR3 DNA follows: TGTGCTAGTGGGTCTGGCGGGGGTCCCGCCAATGAGCAGTTCTTC. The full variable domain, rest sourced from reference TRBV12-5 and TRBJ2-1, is DARVTQTPRHKVTEMGQEVTMRCQPILGHNTVFWYRQTMMQGLELLAYFRNRAPLDDSGMPKDRFSAEMPDATLATLKIQPSEPRDSAVYFCASGSGGGPANEQFFGPGTRLTVL.

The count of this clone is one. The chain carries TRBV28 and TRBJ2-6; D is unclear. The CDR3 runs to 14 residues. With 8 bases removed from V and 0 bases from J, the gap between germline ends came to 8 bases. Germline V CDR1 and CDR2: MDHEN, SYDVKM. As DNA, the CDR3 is TGTGCCAGCGATACAGCCTCTGGGGCCAACGTCCTGACTTTC. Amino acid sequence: CASDTASGANVLTF.

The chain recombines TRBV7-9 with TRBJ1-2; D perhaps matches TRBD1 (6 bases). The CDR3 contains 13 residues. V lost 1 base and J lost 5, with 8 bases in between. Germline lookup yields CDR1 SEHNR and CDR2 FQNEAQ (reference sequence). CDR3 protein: CASSLGQDYGYTF. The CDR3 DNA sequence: TGTGCCAGCAGCTTAGGACAGGATTATGGCTACACCTTC. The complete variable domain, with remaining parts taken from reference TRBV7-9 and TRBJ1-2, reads DTGVSQNPRHKITKRGQNVTFRCDPISEHNRLYWYRQTLGQGPEFLTYFQNEAQLEKSRLLSDRFSAERPKGSFSTLEIQRTEQGDSAMYLCASSLGQDYGYTFGSGTRLTVV.